These 9 T cell receptor beta chains were sequenced from one sample in a study of blood T cells in healthy people across ages. Sample-barcoded 5' priming and a J-beta primer mix drove a second PCR of about 7 to 12 cycles. MiXCR, applied by TCRdb to the 5' RACE reads, yields one record per CDR3 protein. The top ten clones hold roughly 34% of a sample with 660,000 or so distinct CDR3 sequences, 58% of them seen once. The sequenced sample consisted of blood. These receptors were taken from a man aged 55-75 years in good health.

CDR3 protein: CASSQGVAGVGQTLGYEQFF. CDR3 nucleotide sequence: TGTGCCAGCAGCCAAGGAGTTGCCGGGGTCGGGCAGACACTTGGTTACGAGCAGTTCTTC. V is TRBV4-2 and J is TRBJ2-1, with D perhaps TRBD2 (5 bases). This CDR3 is built from 20 residues. V lost 1 base, J lost 10 bases, and 32 bases lay in between. CDR1 and CDR2 (germline): LGHNA, YNFKEQ.

There are a few counts of this clonotype. The chain joins TRBV20-1 to TRBJ2-7; D is undetermined. The germline gives CDR1 DFQATT, CDR2 SNEGSKA (reference sequence). There are 14 residues in the CDR3. Trimming took 0 bases from V and 2 from J, leaving 11 bases between them. The CDR3 bases are TGCAGTGCTAGAGATGATGGGTCTGCCTACGAGCAGTACTTC. Translating gives CSARDDGSAYEQYF.

The chain couples TRBV7-2 to TRBJ2-1; D may be TRBD2 (7 bases). CDR1 is SGHTA, CDR2 FQGNSA, per germline. The CDR3 is 15 residues long. V was clipped by 5 bases and J by 7 bases, with 18 bases between them. The CDR3 is CASSTLGGAFNEQFF. In DNA, the CDR3 is TGTGCCAGCAGCACTCTAGGGGGGGCGTTTAATGAGCAGTTCTTC.

Comment on this clonotype: The junction departs from germline at one end; a sequencing error may be responsible. This chain connects TRBV6-4 to TRBJ1-6; 7 bases are shared with TRBD1. This CDR3 region has 13 residues. The germline V gene encodes CDR1 MRHNA and CDR2 SNTAGT. The CDR3: CAISEDRNSPLHF. The DNA for the CDR3 is TGTGCCATCAGTGAGGACAGGAATTCACCCCTCCACTTT.

The sample holds a few counts of this clonotype. This rearrangement joins TRBV9 to TRBJ2-5; TRBD2 agrees at 7 bases. The CDR3 length is 11 residues. Germline CDR1 is SGDLS and CDR2 is YYNGEE. The V and J ends lost 4 bases and 11 bases, in that order; junction bases with no gene match: 5. The CDR3: CASSPAGEQYF. CDR3 DNA sequence: TGTGCCAGCAGCCCGGCGGGGGAGCAGTACTTC.

Concerning this clonotype itself: At one of its ends the junction is not consistent with the germline gene, which may arise from a read error. V usage is TRBV3-1 and J usage is TRBJ2-5, with a possible D match to TRBD2 (6 bases). CDR1 and CDR2 from the germline V gene are LGHDT and YNNKEL (reference sequence). This CDR3 has 13 amino acids. In DNA form, the CDR3 reads TGTGCCAGCACGCGGGACTCTAAAGAGACCCAGTACTTT. Encoded protein: CASTRDSKETQYF.

The rearrangement uses TRBV5-1 and TRBJ1-1; perhaps TRBD1 as D (5 bases). Trimming shortened V by 3 bases and J by 1 base, and 10 bases separated the two germline ends. CDR3 length equals 14 residues. Germline assignment: CDR1 SGHRS and CDR2 YFSETQ. CDR3 in DNA: TGCGCCAGCAGCTCCGGACAATGGAACACTGAAGCTTTCTTT. Its translation is CASSSGQWNTEAFF.

This clonotype was seen more than once but under ten times. The chain combines TRBV29-1 with TRBJ2-3, with D perhaps matching TRBD2 (5 bases). Trimming cost V 1 base and J 4 bases, with 12 bases left between them. The length of the CDR3 is 14 residues. Germline CDR1 is SQVTM and CDR2 is ANQGSEA. The CDR3 nucleotides are TGCAGCGTTGAAGCCCGTCGGGGTCCAGATACGCAGTATTTT. It codes for CSVEARRGPDTQYF.

The J gene is TRBJ1-2, the V gene TRBV29-1; a weak D match, TRBD1 (6 bases). Per the germline V gene, CDR1 is SQVTM and CDR2 is ANQGSEA. The ends were cut back, 7 bases at V and 8 bases at J, with 14 bases in the middle. The CDR3 length is 11 residues. CDR3 protein: CSAAGAGGYTF. Here the CDR3 DNA reads TGCAGCGCCGCGGGGGCGGGAGGCTACACCTTC. The full variable domain, rest sourced from reference TRBV29-1 and TRBJ1-2, is SAVISQKPSRDICQRGTSLTIQCQVDSQVTMMFWYRQQPGQSLTLIATANQGSEATYESGFVIDKFPISRPNLTFSTLTVSNMSPEDSSIYLCSAAGAGGYTFGSGTRLTVV.